Listed below are T cell receptor beta chains from one sample, sequenced in a study of vaccination effects on CD4 cells after COVID-19. Antigens of these TCRs are unknown. Only in-frame clones appear in the TCRdb table, and some are missing; sequencing was by immunoSEQ multiplex PCR. Among more than 35,000 clones listed, about three fifths were seen once. The material was CD4+ T cells from PBMCs cultured with HCoV-OC43 spike peptides, obtained before COVID-19 vaccination. These receptor sequences come from a human donor who received a COVID-19 vaccine. The CDR3 runs from the conserved cysteine through the conserved F or W. The listing skips clone size in some rows; elsewhere it reads once, few, many or a size class.

>14|TRBV3-1/TRBV3-2|TRBJ1-2|NA
CASSQEGMVYGYTF
>13|TRBV2|TRBJ1-5|NA
CASRGTGNQPQHF
>13|TRBV5-1|TRBJ2-7|NA
CASSLDTSYEQYF
>16|TRBV19|TRBJ1-6|NA
CASSVAGQELNSPLHF
>15|TRBV2|TRBJ1-6|NA
CASRQASSYNSPLHF
>16|TRBV7-2|TRBJ1-2|NA
CASSLATGQIEDGYTF
>13|TRBV7-9|TRBJ2-3|NA
CASSPKTTDTQYF
>16|TRBV19|TRBJ1-4|NA
CARGVLRPVVDEKLFF
>13|TRBV11-2|TRBJ2-5|NA
CASSLVRAETQYF
>17|TRBV10-1|TRBJ2-3|NA
CASSDSRRGGAKDTQYF
>12|TRBV6-5|TRBJ2-1|NA
CASMASWNEQFF
>13|TRBV10-1|TRBJ2-5|NA
CASSDRAGETQYF
>17|TRBV5-8|TRBJ2-1|NA
CASSLVRGRVSYNEQFF
>15|TRBV6-5|TRBJ1-3|few
CASSPTDRSGNTIYF
>20|TRBV4-1|TRBJ2-2|NA
CASSQPRLAGGPRGTGELFF
>13|TRBV2|TRBJ2-7|NA
CASIDPPSYEQYF
>14|TRBV19|TRBJ2-2|NA
CASNPGQGNGELFF
>15|TRBV7-9|TRBJ1-2|few
CASSSRTGENYGYTF
>13|TRBV12-5|TRBJ1-1|NA
CATARGLGTEAFF
>15|TRBV29-1|TRBJ1-3|NA
CSAGEGRNSGNTIYF
>15|TRBV27|TRBJ1-1|NA
CASSFERSLNTEAFF
>16|TRBV5-1|TRBJ1-3|once
CASSLQGGQLGNTIYF
>15|TRBV24-1|TRBJ2-2|NA
CATGPAQPNTGELFF
>15|TRBV6-1|TRBJ2-7|NA
CASSELGSSSYEQYF
>13|TRBV7-2|TRBJ1-2|NA
CASSLGQGDGYTF
>15|TRBV28|TRBJ2-7|NA
CASSTAGTESYEQYF
>16|TRBV6-4|TRBJ2-2|NA
CASSGRAASNTGELFF
>16|TRBV6-6|TRBJ2-5|once
CASSYGLAGGGETQYF
>14|TRBV19|TRBJ1-3|NA
CASKPTVDGNTIYF
>15|TRBV4-2|TRBJ2-3|once
CASSQDFVGPDTQYF
>15|TRBV15|TRBJ2-4|NA
CATSSRTGAANIQYF
>15|TRBV19|TRBJ2-7|NA
CASSEIRSPSYEQYF
>14|TRBV11-2|TRBJ2-2|NA
CASSSGLAHGELFF
>13|TRBV11-2|TRBJ2-4|NA
CASSKLAKNIQYF
>15|TRBV7-9|TRBJ2-1|NA
CASIGLAGGANEQFF
>12|TRBV10-3|TRBJ2-1|NA
CATGQGMHEQFF
>14|TRBV19|TRBJ2-5|NA
CASSIGDRGKTQYF
>16|TRBV7-2|TRBJ1-5|NA
CASSLYGQYSNQPQHF
>15|TRBV6-5|TRBJ1-2|NA
CASSRSSGQGDGYTF
>17|TRBV18|TRBJ2-1|NA
CASSPMTGAGGGDEQFF
>13|TRBV15|TRBJ1-5|NA
CATSQGINQPQHF
>15|TRBV7-2|TRBJ2-3|NA
CASSLERESTDTQYF
>14|TRBV11-2|TRBJ1-1|NA
CASSLDLSMGSAFF
>14|TRBV2|TRBJ2-2|NA
CASSENRDPGELFF
>16|TRBV6-6|TRBJ2-3|NA
CASSRGGVRDTDTQYF
>18|TRBV23-1|TRBJ2-3|NA
CASSQEAGTGEELDTQYF
>14|TRBV30|TRBJ1-1|few
CAWSKDRLNTEAFF
>14|TRBV27|TRBJ1-6|NA
CASSLGQINSPLHF
>18|TRBV19|TRBJ2-1|once
CASSSLWDIPKGWDEQFF
>15|TRBV3-1/TRBV3-2|TRBJ2-1|NA
CASRPHTSGVYEQFF
>12|TRBV30|TRBJ1-1|NA
CAWKTGGPKAFF